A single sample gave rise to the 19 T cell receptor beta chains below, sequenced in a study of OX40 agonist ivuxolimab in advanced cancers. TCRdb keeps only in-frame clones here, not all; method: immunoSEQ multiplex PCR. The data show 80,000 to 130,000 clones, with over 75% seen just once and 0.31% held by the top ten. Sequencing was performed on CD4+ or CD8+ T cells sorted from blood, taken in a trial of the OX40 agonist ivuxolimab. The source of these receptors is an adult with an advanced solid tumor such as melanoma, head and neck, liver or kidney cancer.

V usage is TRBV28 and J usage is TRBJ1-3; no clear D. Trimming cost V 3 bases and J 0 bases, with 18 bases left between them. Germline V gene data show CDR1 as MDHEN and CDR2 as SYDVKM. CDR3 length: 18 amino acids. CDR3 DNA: TGTGCCAGCAGTTTCGGACCCCTAATGTGGGTCTCTGGAAACACCATATATTTT. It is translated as CASSFGPLMWVSGNTIYF.

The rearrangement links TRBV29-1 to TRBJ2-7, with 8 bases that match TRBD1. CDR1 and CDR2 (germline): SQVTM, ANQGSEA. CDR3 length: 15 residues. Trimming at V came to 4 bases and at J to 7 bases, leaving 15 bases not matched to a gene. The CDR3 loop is CSVAVFGAGGREQYF. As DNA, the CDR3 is TGCAGCGTTGCGGTCTTTGGGGCAGGGGGCAGAGAGCAGTACTTC.

The CDR3: CASSQLPAGVNEQFF. The CDR3, as DNA: TGTGCCAGCAGCCAGCTCCCAGCGGGAGTTAATGAGCAGTTCTTC. V usage is TRBV7-3 and J usage is TRBJ2-1; 8 bases are shared with TRBD2. From germline, CDR1 is SGHTA and CDR2 FQGTGA. V was pared by 5 bases and J by 7 bases, with 10 bases of the junction left unmatched. The CDR3 loop spans 15 amino acids.

The CDR3: CASSPLGLAGTDTQYF. CDR3 DNA: TGTGCCAGCTCACCGCTTGGGTTAGCGGGCACAGATACGCAGTATTTT. The chain is built from TRBV18 and TRBJ2-3; tentatively, D is TRBD2 (6 bases). Trimming took 3 bases from V and 1 from J, leaving 14 bases between them. The CDR3 consists of 16 residues. The V gene's germline CDR1 is KGHSH and CDR2 LQKENI.

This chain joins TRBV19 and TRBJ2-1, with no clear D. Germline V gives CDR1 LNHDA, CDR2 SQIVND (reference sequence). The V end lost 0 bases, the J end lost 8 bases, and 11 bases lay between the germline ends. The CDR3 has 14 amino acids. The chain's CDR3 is CASSIDIMMDEQFF. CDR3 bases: TGTGCCAGTAGTATAGATATAATGATGGATGAGCAGTTCTTC. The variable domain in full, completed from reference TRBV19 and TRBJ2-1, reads DGGITQSPKYLFRKEGQNVTLSCEQNLNHDAMYWYRQDPGQGLRLIYYSQIVNDFQKGDIAEGYSVSREKKESFPLTVTSAQKNPTAFYLCASSIDIMMDEQFFGPGTRLTVL.

The CDR3 DNA is TGTGCCAGCAGCTTCAGGGGGCGGTGGACCGGGGAGCTGTTTTTT. It yields the protein CASSFRGRWTGELFF. V gene TRBV5-4 combines with J gene TRBJ2-2; TRBD1 agrees at 8 bases. From germline, CDR1 is SGHNT and CDR2 YYREEE (reference sequence). CDR3 length: 15 amino acids. J was trimmed by 5 bases and V by 2 bases; bases with no gene match: 5. Full variable domain (outside the CDR3, taken from reference TRBV5-4 and TRBJ2-2): ETGVTQSPTHLIKTRGQQVTLRCSSQSGHNTVSWYQQALGQGPQFIFQYYREEENGRGNFPPRFSGLQFPNYSSELNVNALELDDSALYLCASSFRGRWTGELFFGEGSRLTVL.

The CDR3 spells CATSRTGTENTEAFF. The CDR3 coding sequence is TGTGCCACCAGCAGGACCGGGACAGAGAACACTGAAGCTTTCTTT. This sequence joins TRBV15 and TRBJ1-1; 7 bases are a match to TRBD1. Germline V gives CDR1 LNHNV, CDR2 YYDKDF (reference sequence). The trim removed 3 bases at V and 1 base at J, leaving 5 bases unmatched. This CDR3 has 15 residues.

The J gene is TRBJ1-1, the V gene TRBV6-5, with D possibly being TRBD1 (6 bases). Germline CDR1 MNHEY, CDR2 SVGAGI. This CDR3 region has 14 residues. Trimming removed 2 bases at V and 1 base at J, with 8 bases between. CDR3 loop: CASSYGRGNTEAFF. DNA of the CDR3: TGTGCCAGCAGTTACGGCAGGGGGAACACTGAAGCTTTCTTT.

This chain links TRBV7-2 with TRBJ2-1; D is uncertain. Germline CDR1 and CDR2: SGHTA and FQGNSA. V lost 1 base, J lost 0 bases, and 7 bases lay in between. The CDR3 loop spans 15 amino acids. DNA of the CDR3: TGTGCCAGCAGCTTAGTGGGAAGCTCCTACAATGAGCAGTTCTTC. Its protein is CASSLVGSSYNEQFF.

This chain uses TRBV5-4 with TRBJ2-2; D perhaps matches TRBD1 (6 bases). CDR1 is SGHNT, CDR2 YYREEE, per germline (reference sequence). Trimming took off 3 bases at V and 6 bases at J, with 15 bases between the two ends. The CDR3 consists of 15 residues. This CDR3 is CASSSRDRTAGELFF. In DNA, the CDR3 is TGTGCCAGCAGCTCCCGTGACAGGACCGCCGGGGAGCTGTTTTTT.

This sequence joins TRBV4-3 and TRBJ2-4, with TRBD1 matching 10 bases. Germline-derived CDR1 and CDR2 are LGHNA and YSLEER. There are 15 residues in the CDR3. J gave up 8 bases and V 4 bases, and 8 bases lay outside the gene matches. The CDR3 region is CASSLLTGGSDIQYF. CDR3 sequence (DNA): TGCGCCAGCAGCCTATTGACAGGGGGCAGTGACATTCAGTACTTC.

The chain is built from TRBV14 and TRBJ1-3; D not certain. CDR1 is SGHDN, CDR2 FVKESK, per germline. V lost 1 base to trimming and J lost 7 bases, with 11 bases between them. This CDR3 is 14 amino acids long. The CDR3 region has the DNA TGTGCCAGCAGCCAAGTACCTGGGGTGAACACCATATATTTT. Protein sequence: CASSQVPGVNTIYF.

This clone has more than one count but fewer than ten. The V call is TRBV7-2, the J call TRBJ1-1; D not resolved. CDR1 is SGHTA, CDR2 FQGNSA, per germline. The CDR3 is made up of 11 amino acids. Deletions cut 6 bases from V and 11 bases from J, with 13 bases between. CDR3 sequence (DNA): TGTGCCAGCAGTTTAAACCCGAGGGCTTTCTTT. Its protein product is CASSLNPRAFF.

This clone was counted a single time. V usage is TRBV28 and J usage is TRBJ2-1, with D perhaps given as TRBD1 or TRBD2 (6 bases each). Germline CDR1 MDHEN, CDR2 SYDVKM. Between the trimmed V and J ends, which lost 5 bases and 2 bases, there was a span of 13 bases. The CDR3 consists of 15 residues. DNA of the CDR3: TGTGCCAGCAGTCTAGGGGGGCGGACCTACAATGAGCAGTTCTTC. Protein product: CASSLGGRTYNEQFF.

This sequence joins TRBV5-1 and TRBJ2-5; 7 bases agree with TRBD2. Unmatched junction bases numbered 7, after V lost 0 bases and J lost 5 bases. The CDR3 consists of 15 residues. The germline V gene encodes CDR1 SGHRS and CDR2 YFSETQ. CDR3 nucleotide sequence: TGCGCCAGCAGCTTGGCCGCGGGGGTAAGCGAGACCCAGTACTTC. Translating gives CASSLAAGVSETQYF.

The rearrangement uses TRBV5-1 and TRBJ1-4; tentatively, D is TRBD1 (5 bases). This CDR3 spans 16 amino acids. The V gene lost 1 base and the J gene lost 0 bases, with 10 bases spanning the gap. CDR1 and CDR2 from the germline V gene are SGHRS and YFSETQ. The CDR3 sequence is CASSLSSGPTNEKLFF. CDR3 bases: TGCGCCAGCAGCTTGTCGTCAGGGCCAACTAATGAAAAACTGTTTTTT. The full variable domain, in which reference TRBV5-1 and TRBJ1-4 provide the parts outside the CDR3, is KAGVTQTPRYLIKTRGQQVTLSCSPISGHRSVSWYQQTPGQGLQFLFEYFSETQRNKGNFPGRFSGRQFSNSRSEMNVSTLELGDSALYLCASSLSSGPTNEKLFFGSGTQLSVL.

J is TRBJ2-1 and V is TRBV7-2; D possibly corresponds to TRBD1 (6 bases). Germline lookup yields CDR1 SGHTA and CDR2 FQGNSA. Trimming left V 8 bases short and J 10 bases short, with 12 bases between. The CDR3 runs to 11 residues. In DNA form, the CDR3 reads TGTGCCAGCGCACAGGGTCGGGAGCAGTTCTTC. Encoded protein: CASAQGREQFF. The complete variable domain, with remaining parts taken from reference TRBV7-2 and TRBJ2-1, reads GAGVSQSPSNKVTEKGKDVELRCDPISGHTALYWYRQSLGQGLEFLIYFQGNSAPDKSGLPSDRFSAERTGGSVSTLTIQRTQQEDSAVYLCASAQGREQFFGPGTRLTVL.

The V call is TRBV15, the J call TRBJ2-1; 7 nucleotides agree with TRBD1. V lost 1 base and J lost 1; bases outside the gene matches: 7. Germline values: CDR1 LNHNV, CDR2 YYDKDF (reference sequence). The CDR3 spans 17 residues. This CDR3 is CATSRGPTGLSYNEQFF. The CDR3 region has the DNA TGTGCCACCAGCAGAGGCCCGACAGGGCTATCCTACAATGAGCAGTTCTTC.

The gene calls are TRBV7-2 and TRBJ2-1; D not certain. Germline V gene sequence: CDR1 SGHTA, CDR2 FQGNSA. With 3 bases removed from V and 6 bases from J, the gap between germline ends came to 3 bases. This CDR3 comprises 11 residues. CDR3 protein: CASSFVNEQFF. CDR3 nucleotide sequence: TGTGCCAGCAGCTTTGTCAATGAGCAGTTCTTC.